This T cell receptor beta chain originates from a study of control samples from healthy donors and cancer patients. Clones were read by immunoSEQ multiplex PCR, and TCRdb kept only the in-frame ones, dropping some. The profile covers some 140,000 clones, with more than 90% appearing a single time and around 11% taken by the ten largest. Between the trimmed V and J ends, which lost 4 bases and 4 bases, there was a span of 11 bases. The CDR3 is made up of 14 amino acids. Germline CDR1 is LGHNT and CDR2 is FRNRAP. Material: blood. This TCR came from a man younger than 40 in good health. The rearrangement uses TRBV12-5 and TRBJ2-1; tentative D call: TRBD1 (6 bases). The CDR3 coding sequence is TGTGCTAGTGGTTCTGGACAGATATACAATGAGCAGTTCTTC. Translating it yields CASGSGQIYNEQFF.